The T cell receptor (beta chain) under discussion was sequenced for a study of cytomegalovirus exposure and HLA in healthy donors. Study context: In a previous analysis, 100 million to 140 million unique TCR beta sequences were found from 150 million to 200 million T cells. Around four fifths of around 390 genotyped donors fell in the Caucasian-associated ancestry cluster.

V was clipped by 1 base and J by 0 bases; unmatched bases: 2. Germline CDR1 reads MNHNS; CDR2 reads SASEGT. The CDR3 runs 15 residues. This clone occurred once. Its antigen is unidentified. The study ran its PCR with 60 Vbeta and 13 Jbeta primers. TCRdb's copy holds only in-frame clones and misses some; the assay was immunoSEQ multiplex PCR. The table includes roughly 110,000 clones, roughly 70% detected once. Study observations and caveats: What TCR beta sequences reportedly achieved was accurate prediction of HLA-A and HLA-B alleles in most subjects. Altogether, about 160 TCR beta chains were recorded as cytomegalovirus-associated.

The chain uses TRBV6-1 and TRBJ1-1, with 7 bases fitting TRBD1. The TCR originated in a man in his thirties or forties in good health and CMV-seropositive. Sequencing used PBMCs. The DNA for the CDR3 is TGTGCCAGCAGTGAAGACAGGGGAATGAACACTGAAGCTTTCTTT. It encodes CASSEDRGMNTEAFF.